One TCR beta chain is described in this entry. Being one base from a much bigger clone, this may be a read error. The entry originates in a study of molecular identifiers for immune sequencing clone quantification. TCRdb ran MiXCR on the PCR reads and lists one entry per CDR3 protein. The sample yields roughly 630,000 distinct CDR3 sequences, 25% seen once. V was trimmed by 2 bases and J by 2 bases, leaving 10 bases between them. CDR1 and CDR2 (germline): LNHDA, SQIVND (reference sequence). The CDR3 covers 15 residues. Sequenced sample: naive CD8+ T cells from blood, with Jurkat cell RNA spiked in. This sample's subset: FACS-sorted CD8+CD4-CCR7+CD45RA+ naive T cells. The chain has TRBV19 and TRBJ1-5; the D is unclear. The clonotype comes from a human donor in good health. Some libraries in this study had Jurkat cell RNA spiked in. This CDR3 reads CASSITGVGNQPQHF. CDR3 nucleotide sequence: TGTGCCAGTAGTATAACGGGTGTGGGCAATCAGCCCCAGCATTTT.